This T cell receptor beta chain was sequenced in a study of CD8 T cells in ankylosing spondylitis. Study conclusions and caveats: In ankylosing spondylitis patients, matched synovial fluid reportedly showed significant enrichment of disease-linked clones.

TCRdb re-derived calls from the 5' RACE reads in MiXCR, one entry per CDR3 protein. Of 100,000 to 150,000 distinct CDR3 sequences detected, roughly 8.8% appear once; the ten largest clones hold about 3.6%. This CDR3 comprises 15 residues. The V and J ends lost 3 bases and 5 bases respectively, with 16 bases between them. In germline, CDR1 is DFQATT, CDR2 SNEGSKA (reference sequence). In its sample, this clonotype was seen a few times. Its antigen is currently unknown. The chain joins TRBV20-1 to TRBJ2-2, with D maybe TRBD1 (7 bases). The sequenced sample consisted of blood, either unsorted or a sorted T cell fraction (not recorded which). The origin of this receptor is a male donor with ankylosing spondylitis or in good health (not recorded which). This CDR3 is CSASVQGRDTGELFF. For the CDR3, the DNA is TGCAGTGCTAGTGTACAGGGGCGGGATACCGGGGAGCTGTTTTTT.